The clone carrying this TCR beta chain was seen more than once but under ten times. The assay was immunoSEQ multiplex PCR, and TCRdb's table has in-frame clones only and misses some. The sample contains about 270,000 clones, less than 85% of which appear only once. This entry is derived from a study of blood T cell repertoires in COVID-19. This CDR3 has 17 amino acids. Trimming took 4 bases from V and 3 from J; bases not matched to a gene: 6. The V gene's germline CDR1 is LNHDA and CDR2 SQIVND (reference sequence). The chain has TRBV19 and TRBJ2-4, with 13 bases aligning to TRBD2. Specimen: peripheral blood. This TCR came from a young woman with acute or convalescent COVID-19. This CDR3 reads CASSRTSGSSNKNIQYF. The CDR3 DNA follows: TGTGCCAGTAGTAGGACTAGCGGGAGCTCCAACAAAAACATTCAGTACTTC. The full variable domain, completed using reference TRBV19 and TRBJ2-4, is DGGITQSPKYLFRKEGQNVTLSCEQNLNHDAMYWYRQDPGQGLRLIYYSQIVNDFQKGDIAEGYSVSREKKESFPLTVTSAQKNPTAFYLCASSRTSGSSNKNIQYFGAGTRLSVL.